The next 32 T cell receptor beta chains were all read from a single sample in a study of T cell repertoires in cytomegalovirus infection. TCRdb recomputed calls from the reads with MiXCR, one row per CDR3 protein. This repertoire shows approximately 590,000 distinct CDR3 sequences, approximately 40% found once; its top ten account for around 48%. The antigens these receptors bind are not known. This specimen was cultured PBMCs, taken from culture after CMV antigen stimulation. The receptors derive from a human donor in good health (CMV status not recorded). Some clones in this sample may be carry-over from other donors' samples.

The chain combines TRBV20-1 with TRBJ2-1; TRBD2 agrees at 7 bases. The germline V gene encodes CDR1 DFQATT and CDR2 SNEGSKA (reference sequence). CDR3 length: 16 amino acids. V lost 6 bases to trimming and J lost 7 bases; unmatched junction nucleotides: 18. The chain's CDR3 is CSARAAIAGEANEQFF. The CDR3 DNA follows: TGCAGTGCCAGGGCCGCCATCGCGGGAGAGGCAAATGAGCAGTTCTTC.

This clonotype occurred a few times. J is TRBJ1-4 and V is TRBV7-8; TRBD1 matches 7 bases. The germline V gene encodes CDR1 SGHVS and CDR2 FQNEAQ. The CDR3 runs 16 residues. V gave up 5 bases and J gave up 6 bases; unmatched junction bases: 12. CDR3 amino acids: CASSPRPGQTDEKLFF. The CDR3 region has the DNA TGTGCCAGCAGCCCCCGACCGGGACAGACGGATGAAAAACTGTTTTTT.

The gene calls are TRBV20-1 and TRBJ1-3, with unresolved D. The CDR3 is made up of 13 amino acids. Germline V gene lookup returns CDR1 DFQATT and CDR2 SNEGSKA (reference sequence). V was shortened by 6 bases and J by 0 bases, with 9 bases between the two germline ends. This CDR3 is CSAYRYSGNTIYF. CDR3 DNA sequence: TGCAGTGCCTATCGGTACTCTGGAAACACCATATATTTT.

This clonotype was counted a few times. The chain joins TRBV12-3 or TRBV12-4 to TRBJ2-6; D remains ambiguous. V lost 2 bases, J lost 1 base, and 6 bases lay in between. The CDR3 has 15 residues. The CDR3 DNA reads TGTGCCAGCAGTTTAACGAGGTCTGGGGCCAACGTCCTGACTTTC. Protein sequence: CASSLTRSGANVLTF.

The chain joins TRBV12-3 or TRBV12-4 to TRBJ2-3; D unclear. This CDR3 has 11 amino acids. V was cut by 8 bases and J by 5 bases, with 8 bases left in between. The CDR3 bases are TGTGCCAGCCACGGAGAAGATACGCAGTATTTT. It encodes CASHGEDTQYF.

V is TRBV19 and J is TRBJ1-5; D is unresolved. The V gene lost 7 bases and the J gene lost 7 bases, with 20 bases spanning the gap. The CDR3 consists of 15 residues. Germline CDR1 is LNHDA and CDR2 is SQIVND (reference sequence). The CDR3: CASTRAVASRQPQHF. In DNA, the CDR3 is TGTGCCAGTACCCGGGCTGTTGCGAGCAGGCAGCCCCAGCATTTT.

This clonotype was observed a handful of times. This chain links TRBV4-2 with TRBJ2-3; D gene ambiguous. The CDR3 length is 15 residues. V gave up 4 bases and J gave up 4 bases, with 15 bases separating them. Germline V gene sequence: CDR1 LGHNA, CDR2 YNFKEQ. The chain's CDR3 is CASSPRKDAPDTQYF. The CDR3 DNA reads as TGTGCCAGCAGCCCCCGGAAGGACGCTCCAGATACGCAGTATTTT.

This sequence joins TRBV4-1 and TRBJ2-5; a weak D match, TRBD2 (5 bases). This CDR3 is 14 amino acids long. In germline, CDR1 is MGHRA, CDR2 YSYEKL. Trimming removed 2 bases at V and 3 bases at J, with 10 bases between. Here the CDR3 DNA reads TGCGCCAGCAGCCAATTAGCGCTCGAAGAGACCCAGTACTTC. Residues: CASSQLALEETQYF.

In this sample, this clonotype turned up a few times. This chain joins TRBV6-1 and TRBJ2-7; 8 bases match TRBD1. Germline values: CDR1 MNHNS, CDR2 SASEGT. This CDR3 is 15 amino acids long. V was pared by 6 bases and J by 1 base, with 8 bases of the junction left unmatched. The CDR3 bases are TGTGCCAGCAGAAAAATGACAGGGGCTTCCTACGAGCAGTACTTC. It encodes CASRKMTGASYEQYF.

For the CDR3, the DNA is TGTGCCACCGGGACCACAGATACGCAGTATTTT. It is translated as CATGTTDTQYF. The chain combines TRBV24-1 with TRBJ2-3, with D tentatively TRBD1 or TRBD2 (5 bases each). V was cut by 9 bases and J by 2 bases, with 5 bases left in between. Germline V gene data show CDR1 as KGHDR and CDR2 as SFDVKD. This CDR3 contains 11 residues.

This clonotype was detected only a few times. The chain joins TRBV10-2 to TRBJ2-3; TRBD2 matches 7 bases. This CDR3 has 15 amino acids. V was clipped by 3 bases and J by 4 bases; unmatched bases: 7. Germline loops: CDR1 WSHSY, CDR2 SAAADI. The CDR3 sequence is CASSDGWRESDTQYF. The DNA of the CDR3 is TGCGCCAGCAGTGATGGGTGGCGGGAGTCAGATACGCAGTATTTT.

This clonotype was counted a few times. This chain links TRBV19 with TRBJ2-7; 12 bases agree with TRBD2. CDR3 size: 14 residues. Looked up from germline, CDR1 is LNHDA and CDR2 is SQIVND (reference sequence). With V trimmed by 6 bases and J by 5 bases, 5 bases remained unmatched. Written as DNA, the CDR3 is TGTGCCAGTAGCGTGACTAGCGGGAGTCACGAGCAGTACTTC. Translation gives CASSVTSGSHEQYF.

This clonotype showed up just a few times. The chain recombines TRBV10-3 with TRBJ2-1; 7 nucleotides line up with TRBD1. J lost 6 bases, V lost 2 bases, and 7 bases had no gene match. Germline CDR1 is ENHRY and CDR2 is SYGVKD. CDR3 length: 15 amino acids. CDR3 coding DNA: TGTGCCATCAGTGAGGGACAGGAGATTCTCAATGAGCAGTTCTTC. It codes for CAISEGQEILNEQFF.

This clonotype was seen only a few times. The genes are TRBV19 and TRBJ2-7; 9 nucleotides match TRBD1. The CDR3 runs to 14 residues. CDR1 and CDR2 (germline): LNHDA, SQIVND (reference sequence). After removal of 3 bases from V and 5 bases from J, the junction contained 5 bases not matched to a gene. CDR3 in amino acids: CASSMGQGRNEQYF. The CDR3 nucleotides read TGTGCCAGTAGTATGGGACAGGGCCGAAACGAGCAGTACTTC.

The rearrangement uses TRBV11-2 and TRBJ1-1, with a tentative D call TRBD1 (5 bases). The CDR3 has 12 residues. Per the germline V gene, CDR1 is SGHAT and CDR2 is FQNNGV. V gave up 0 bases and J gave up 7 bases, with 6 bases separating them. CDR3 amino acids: CASSLERGEAFF. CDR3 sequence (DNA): TGTGCCAGCAGCTTAGAAAGGGGTGAAGCTTTCTTT.

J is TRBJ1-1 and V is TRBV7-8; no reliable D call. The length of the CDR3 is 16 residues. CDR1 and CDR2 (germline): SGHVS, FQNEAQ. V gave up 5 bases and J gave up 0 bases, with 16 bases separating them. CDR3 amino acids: CASSTSAWAMNTEAFF. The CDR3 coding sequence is TGTGCCAGCAGCACTTCGGCGTGGGCCATGAACACTGAAGCTTTCTTT.

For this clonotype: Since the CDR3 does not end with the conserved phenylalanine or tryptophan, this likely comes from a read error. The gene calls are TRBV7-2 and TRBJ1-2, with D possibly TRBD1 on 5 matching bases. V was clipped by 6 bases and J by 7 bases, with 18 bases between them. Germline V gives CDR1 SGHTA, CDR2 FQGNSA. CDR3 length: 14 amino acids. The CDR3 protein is CASSSSVGVGGYTI. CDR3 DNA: TGTGCCAGCAGTTCTAGCGTAGGGGTGGGTGGCTACACCATC.

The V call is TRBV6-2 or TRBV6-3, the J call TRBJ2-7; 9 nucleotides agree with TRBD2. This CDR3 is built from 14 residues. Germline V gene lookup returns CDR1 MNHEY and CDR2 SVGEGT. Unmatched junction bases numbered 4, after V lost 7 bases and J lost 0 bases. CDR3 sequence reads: CASNLAGNSYEQYF. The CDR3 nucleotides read TGTGCCAGCAATCTAGCGGGGAACTCCTACGAGCAGTACTTC.

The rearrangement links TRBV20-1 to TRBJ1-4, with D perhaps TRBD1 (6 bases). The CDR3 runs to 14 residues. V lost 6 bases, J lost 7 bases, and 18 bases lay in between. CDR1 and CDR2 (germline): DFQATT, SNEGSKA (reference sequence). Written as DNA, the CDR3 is TGCAGTGCCAGGGGACTCAACAGTGCTGAAAAACTGTTTTTT. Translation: CSARGLNSAEKLFF.

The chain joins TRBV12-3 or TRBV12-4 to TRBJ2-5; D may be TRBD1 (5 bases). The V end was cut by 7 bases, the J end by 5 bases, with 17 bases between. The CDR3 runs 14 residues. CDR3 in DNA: TGTGCCAGCACCCAAGGGGTACCCACGGAGACCCAGTACTTC. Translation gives CASTQGVPTETQYF.

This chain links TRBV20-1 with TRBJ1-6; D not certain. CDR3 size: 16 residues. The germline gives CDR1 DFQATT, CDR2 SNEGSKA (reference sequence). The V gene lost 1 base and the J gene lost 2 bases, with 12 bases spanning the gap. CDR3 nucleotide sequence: TGCAGTGCTAGAGTGGTCGGCGAAGCCTATAATTCACCCCTCCACTTT. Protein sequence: CSARVVGEAYNSPLHF.

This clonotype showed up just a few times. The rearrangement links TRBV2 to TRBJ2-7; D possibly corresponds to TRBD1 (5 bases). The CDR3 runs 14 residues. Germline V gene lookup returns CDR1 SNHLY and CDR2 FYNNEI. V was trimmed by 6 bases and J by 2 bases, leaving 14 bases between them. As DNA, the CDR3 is TGTGCCAGCAGCCCTCAAACAGGACCCTACGAGCAGTACTTC. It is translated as CASSPQTGPYEQYF.

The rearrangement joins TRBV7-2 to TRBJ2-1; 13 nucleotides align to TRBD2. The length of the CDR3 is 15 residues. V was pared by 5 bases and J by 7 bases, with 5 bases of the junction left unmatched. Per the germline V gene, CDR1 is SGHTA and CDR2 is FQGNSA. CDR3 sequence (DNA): TGTGCCAGCAGCCGGACTAGCGGGAGTCTTAATGAGCAGTTCTTC. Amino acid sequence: CASSRTSGSLNEQFF.

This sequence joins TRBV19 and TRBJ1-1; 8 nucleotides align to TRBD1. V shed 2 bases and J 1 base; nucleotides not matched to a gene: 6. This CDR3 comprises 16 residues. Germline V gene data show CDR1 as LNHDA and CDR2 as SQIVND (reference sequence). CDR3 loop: CASSIYTGTGNTEAFF. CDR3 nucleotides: TGTGCCAGTAGTATATACACCGGGACAGGGAACACTGAAGCTTTCTTT.

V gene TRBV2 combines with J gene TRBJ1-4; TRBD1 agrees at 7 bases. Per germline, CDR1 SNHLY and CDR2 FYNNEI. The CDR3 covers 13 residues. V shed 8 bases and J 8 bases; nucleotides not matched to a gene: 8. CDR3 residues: CASSKEGGEKLFF. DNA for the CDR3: TGTGCCAGCTCCAAGGAAGGGGGCGAAAAACTGTTTTTT.

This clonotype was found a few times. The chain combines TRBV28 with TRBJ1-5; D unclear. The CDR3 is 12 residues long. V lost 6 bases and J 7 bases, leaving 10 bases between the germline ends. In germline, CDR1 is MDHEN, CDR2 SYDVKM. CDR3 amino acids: CASSWTPQPQHF. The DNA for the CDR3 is TGTGCCAGCAGCTGGACCCCCCAGCCCCAGCATTTT.

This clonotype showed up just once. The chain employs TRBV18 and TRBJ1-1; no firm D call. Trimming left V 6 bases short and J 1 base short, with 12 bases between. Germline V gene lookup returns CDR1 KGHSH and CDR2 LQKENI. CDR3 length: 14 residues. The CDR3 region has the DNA TGTGCCAGCTCCTGGGGAACGGGGAACACTGAAGCTTTCTTT. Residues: CASSWGTGNTEAFF.

The CDR3 DNA sequence: TGTGCCAGCAGTTTAGGGCCCGGGACAGGTGACTATGGCTACACCTTC. Its protein is CASSLGPGTGDYGYTF. This sequence joins TRBV12-3 or TRBV12-4 and TRBJ1-2; TRBD1 matches at 8 bases. Trimming cost V 1 base and J 3 bases; bases outside gene matches: 7. The CDR3 sequence is 16 residues long.

In DNA form, the CDR3 reads TGTGCCATCGGCGGCGGTCGGTATGGCTACACCTTC. The encoded protein is CAIGGGRYGYTF. The chain joins TRBV10-3 to TRBJ1-2; D gene unclear. Deletions cut 8 bases from V and 5 bases from J, with 12 bases between. The CDR3 consists of 12 residues. The V gene's germline CDR1 is ENHRY and CDR2 SYGVKD.

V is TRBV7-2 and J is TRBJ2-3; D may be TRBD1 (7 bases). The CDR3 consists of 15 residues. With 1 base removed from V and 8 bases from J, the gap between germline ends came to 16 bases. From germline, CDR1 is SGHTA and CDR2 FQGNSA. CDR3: CASSLVGQGGGTQYF. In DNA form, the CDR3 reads TGTGCCAGCAGCTTAGTGGGGCAGGGGGGAGGTACGCAGTATTTT.

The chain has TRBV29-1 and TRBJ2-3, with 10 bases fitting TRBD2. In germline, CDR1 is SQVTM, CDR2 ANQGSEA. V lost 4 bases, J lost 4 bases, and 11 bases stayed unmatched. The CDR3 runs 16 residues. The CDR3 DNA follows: TGCAGCGTTGTTCCCATGACTAGCGGGTGGTCAGATACGCAGTATTTT. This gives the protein CSVVPMTSGWSDTQYF.

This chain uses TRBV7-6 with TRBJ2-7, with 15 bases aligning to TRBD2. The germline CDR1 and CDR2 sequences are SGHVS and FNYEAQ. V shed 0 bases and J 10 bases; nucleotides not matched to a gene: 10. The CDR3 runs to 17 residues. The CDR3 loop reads CASSLASGTSGRPRQYF. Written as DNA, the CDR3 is TGTGCCAGCAGCTTAGCGTCAGGGACTAGCGGGAGGCCCCGCCAGTACTTC.